A selection of T cell receptor beta chains follows, all from one sample in a study of T cells in Graves' hyperthyroidism and ophthalmopathy. Each CDR3 protein gets one entry after TCRdb re-called the multiplex PCR reads with MiXCR. The sample yields approximately 330,000 distinct CDR3 sequences, 20% to 25% seen once. The sequenced sample was blood. The receptors were sampled from a woman aged 45 to 65 with Graves' hyperthyroidism. Both conserved end residues are part of each CDR3. The order of the fields is V gene, J gene, CDR3 protein.

>TRBV2|TRBJ2-1
CASSVSGSSYEQFF
>TRBV30|TRBJ2-1
CAWCLAGGLYNEQFF
>TRBV7-9|TRBJ1-1
CASSPARGVNTEAFF
>TRBV6-1|TRBJ1-5
CASRETGVIGNQPQHF
>TRBV18|TRBJ1-5
CASSSGGGGQPQHF
>TRBV28|TRBJ2-5
CASSPLAGGYQETQYF
>TRBV7-9|TRBJ1-3
CASSEQVLSGNTIYF
>TRBV20-1|TRBJ2-3
CSARVAGVGTDTQYF
>TRBV12-3/TRBV12-4|TRBJ2-5
CASSLASGIQETQYF
>TRBV6-2/TRBV6-3|TRBJ1-2
CASSGGQPTYGYTF
>TRBV27|TRBJ2-7
CASSLGTGVGYEQYF
>TRBV2|TRBJ1-5
CASKLGQGTGNQPQHF
>TRBV6-1|TRBJ1-2
CASSSGGRGANYGYTF
>TRBV12-3/TRBV12-4|TRBJ2-7
CASSLKQEYEQYF
>TRBV7-3|TRBJ2-2
CASSLKTGMRPNTGELFF
>TRBV28|TRBJ1-2
CASSLGGADGVYGYTF
>TRBV30|TRBJ2-7
CAWSRGGVNYEQYF